This T cell receptor beta chain was sequenced for a study of OX40 agonist ivuxolimab in advanced cancers. Study-level information: Patients got intravenous ivuxolimab at 0.01 to 10 mg/kg every 2 weeks. Approximately 41% of patients had received prior checkpoint inhibitor therapy.

This clone is a singleton in its sample. Its target is not known. Libraries were prepared by immunoSEQ multiplex PCR; TCRdb keeps only in-frame clonotypes and omits some of them. The profile shows nearly 85,000 clones, 80% to 90% of them singletons. Points from the study as a whole: Low clonal expansion, among the lowest seen, marked partial responders at 0.1-3.0 mg/kg. Doses of 0.1 to 3.0 mg/kg were accompanied by clonal expansion of CD4+ and CD8+ blood T cells by week 6.

Trimming at V came to 2 bases and at J to 5 bases, leaving 10 bases not matched to a gene. The CDR3 consists of 16 residues. In germline, CDR1 is SGHTA, CDR2 FQGNSA. The chain recombines TRBV7-2 with TRBJ2-3, with 7 bases identical to TRBD2. The specimen was CD4+ or CD8+ T cells sorted from blood, collected in a trial of the OX40 agonist ivuxolimab. The source is an adult with an advanced solid tumor such as melanoma, head and neck, liver or kidney cancer. The CDR3 region has the DNA TGTGCCAGCAGCTTAAGTAGCGGGCGCCGCCGAGATACGCAGTATTTT. It yields the protein CASSLSSGRRRDTQYF.